This T cell receptor beta chain was identified in a study of spatial heterogeneity in lung cancer. Study context: Untreated early-stage non-small cell lung cancer patients, over 55 in total, were the donors. Sequencing of follow-up PBMC samples took place when they were available, at a median of approximately 26 months after resection.

Study-wide results and caveats: Resection saw ubiquitous expanded tumor TCRs appear in blood more than follow-up did.

Time point specified: blood at routine non-recurrence follow-up after resection. Frozen PBMC, nontumor lung or tumor provided whole RNA, which was sequenced unsorted. This clonotype was counted between two and nine times. The target antigen is unknown. CDR1 and CDR2 (germline): SGHRS, YFSETQ. The V segment lost 0 bases and the J segment 2 bases; nucleotides outside the gene matches: 8. CDR3 length equals 16 residues. Every molecule of TCR cDNA had its own unique molecular identifier. MiXCR, applied by TCRdb to the 5' RACE reads, yields one record per CDR3 protein. This table holds some 120,000 distinct CDR3 sequences, more than 10% found once.

The chain recombines TRBV5-1 with TRBJ2-7; 7 bases map to TRBD2. Sequencing used PBMCs, obtained at follow-up. The TCR sequence derives from a male donor with early-stage non-small cell lung cancer. This CDR3 is CASSLASGGTPYEQYF. CDR3 nucleotides: TGCGCCAGCAGCTTGGCCTCGGGGGGTACCCCCTACGAGCAGTACTTC. Full variable domain (outside the CDR3, taken from reference TRBV5-1 and TRBJ2-7): KAGVTQTPRYLIKTRGQQVTLSCSPISGHRSVSWYQQTPGQGLQFLFEYFSETQRNKGNFPGRFSGRQFSNSRSEMNVSTLELGDSALYLCASSLASGGTPYEQYFGPGTRLTVT.